This T cell receptor (beta chain) was sequenced in a study of radiotherapy plus CTLA-4 blockade in lung cancer. Sequencing was performed with immunoSEQ multiplex PCR; in TCRdb, only in-frame clones are kept and a portion is missing. This table has some 15,000 clones, roughly two thirds appearing once. There are 18 residues in the CDR3. The germline V gene encodes CDR1 LGHNA and CDR2 YSLEER. The V gene lost 1 base and the J gene lost 1 base, with 16 bases spanning the gap. The starting material was peripheral blood, obtained from a patient treated with radiotherapy plus ipilimumab. The V and J genes are TRBV4-3 and TRBJ2-2; D might be TRBD2 (6 bases). The sequence derives from a human donor with non-small cell lung cancer whose response to radiotherapy plus ipilimumab could not be evaluated. CDR3 sequence (DNA): TGCGCCAGCAGCCAAGTTGTTCAAGGACTACAGAACACCGGGGAGCTGTTTTTT. Encoded protein: CASSQVVQGLQNTGELFF.